This TCR beta chain was sequenced during a study of T cell responses to AZD1222 COVID-19 vaccine. Findings and limits, study-wide: Within unmutated variant regions lay the reported targets of nearly half of spike-specific TCRs. Scientists sampled the repertoires only once the peak T cell response had passed.

A word on this clone: The antigen is undetermined.

V trimming: 3 bases; J trimming: 7 bases; junction bases outside the gene matches: 2. CDR1 and CDR2 from the germline V gene are KGHSH and LQKENI. The CDR3 consists of 14 residues. Using immunoSEQ multiplex PCR, the repertoire was profiled, and TCRdb retains in-frame clones only, with some absent. The table shows approximately 67,000 clones, with about 89% occurring only once. This receptor was taken from an adult who received the AZD1222 COVID-19 vaccine. This material consisted of peripheral blood, taken 28 days after the second AZD1222 dose. The genes are TRBV18 and TRBJ1-4, with TRBD1 matching 10 bases. CDR3: CASSPGQGREKLFF. CDR3 bases: TGTGCCAGCTCACCGGGACAGGGGCGTGAAAAACTGTTTTTT. The full variable domain, completed using reference TRBV18 and TRBJ1-4, is NAGVMQNPRHLVRRRGQEARLRCSPMKGHSHVYWYRQLPEEGLKFMVYLQKENIIDESGMPKERFSAEFPKEGPSILRIQQVVRGDSAAYFCASSPGQGREKLFFGSGTQLSVL.